This TCR beta chain was captured by sequencing in a study of chemoradiotherapy in HPV16-positive cancers. Study-wide results and limits: For HPV16-positive patients, expanding HPV-responsive T cells associated with longer recurrence-free survival. Non-HPV-specific T cells did not expand in tumors during treatment, whereas candidate HPV-specific clones and E7-related motifs did.

A word on this clone: The antigen is not known.

Samples were taken several times over chemoradiotherapy. TCRdb's table, derived via immunoSEQ multiplex PCR, lists solely in-frame clones and lacks some. The table lists about 53,000 clones, roughly 90% of them singletons, with roughly 3.3% in the top ten. CDR1 MNHEY and CDR2 SVGAGI come from the germline V gene. The V gene lost 3 bases and the J gene lost 5 bases, with 8 bases spanning the gap. This CDR3 spans 13 amino acids. The chain employs TRBV6-5 and TRBJ1-5, with unresolved D. This clonotype originated in a human donor with HPV-associated anogenital cancer. The sequencing here drew on blood, taken from a patient who underwent chemoradiotherapy. The CDR3 region has the DNA TGTGCCAGCAGTTATTCCGTGGATCAGCCCCAGCATTTT. As protein: CASSYSVDQPQHF.